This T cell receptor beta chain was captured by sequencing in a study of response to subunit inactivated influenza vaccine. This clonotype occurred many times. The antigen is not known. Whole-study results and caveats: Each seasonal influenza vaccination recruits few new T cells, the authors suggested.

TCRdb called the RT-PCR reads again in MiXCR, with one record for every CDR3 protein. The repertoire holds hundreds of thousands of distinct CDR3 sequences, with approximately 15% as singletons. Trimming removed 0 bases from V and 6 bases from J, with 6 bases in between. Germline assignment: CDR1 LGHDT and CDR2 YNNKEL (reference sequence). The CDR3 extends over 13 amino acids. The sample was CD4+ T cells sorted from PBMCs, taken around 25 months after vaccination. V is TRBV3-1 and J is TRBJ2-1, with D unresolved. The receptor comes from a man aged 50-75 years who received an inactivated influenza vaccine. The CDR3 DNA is TGTGCCAGCAGCCAAGACCGAATCAATGAGCAGTTCTTC. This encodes CASSQDRINEQFF.